The clone carrying this T cell receptor (beta chain) was observed a single time. Its specificity is unknown. The sample comes from a study of CD8+ T cells in alopecia areata. RNA, once extracted, was reverse transcribed into cDNA for use as the sequencing template. Method: immunoSEQ multiplex PCR; TCRdb's copy keeps in-frame clones and lacks some. The sample consists of 100,000 to 150,000 clones, 45% to 50% of them appearing once. Peripheral blood, together with lesional scalp punch biopsies, was collected from alopecia areata patients. From germline, CDR1 is MGHRA and CDR2 YSYEKL. This CDR3 region has 13 residues. Trimming cost V 4 bases and J 7 bases, with 11 bases left between them. Study-wide points: Clonality was higher in lesional than normal scalp, especially in alopecia totalis/universalis. Clarity of TCR sharing across patients fell short of that in mice, possibly HLA-related. Sequenced scalp T cells also include alphabeta T cells resident in normal skin.

The rearrangement links TRBV4-1 to TRBJ1-5, with D unresolved. This sample comprised CD8+ T cells sorted from blood, obtained at week 0. This clonotype was obtained from a human donor with alopecia areata. CDR3 DNA: TGCGCCAGCAGCCCAAGATCTGGGCAGCCCCAGCATTTT. Translating gives CASSPRSGQPQHF.